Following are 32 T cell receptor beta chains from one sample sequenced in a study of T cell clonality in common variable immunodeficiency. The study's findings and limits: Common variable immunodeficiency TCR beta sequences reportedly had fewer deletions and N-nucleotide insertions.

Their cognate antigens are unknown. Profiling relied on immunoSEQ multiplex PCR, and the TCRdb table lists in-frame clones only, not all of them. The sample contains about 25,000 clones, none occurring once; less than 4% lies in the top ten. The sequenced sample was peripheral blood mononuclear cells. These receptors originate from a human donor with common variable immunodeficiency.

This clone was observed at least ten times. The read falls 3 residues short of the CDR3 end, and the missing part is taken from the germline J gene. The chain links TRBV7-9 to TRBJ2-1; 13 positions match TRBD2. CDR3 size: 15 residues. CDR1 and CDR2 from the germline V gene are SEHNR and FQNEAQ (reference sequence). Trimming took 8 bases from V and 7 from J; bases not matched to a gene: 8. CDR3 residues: CASERLAGGSNEQFF. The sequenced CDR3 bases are TGTGCCAGCGAAAGACTAGCGGGAGGTAGTAATGAG. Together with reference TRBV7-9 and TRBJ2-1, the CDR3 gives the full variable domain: DTGVSQNPRHKITKRGQNVTFRCDPISEHNRLYWYRQTLGQGPEFLTYFQNEAQLEKSRLLSDRFSAERPKGSFSTLEIQRTEQGDSAMYLCASERLAGGSNEQFFGPGTRLTVL.

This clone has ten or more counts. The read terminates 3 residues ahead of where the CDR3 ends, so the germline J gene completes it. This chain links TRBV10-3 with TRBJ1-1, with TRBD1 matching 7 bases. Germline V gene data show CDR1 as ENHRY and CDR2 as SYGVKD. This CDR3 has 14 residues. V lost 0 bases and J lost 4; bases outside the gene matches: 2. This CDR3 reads CAISESQGVTEAFF. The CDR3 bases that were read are TGTGCCATCAGTGAGTCGCAGGGGGTCACTGAA.

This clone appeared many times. This CDR3 is CASSFSGTNTGELFF. CDR3 DNA, as far as it was read: TGTGCCAGCAGCTTTAGCGGGACCAACACCGGGGAG. The gene calls are TRBV7-3 and TRBJ2-2; 8 positions match TRBD2. The read ends 3 residues before the CDR3 terminus; that terminus is restored from the germline J gene. Trimming took 3 bases from V and 2 from J; bases not matched to a gene: 2. Germline-derived CDR1 and CDR2 are SGHTA and FQGTGA. CDR3 length: 15 residues.

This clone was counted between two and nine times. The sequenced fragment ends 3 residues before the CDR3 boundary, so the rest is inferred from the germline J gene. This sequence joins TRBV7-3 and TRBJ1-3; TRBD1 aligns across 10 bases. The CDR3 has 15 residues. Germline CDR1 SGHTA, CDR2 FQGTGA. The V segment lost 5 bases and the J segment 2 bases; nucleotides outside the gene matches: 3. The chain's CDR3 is CASSPDRGTGNTIYF. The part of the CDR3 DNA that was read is TGTGCCAGCAGCCCGGACAGGGGGACTGGAAACACC.

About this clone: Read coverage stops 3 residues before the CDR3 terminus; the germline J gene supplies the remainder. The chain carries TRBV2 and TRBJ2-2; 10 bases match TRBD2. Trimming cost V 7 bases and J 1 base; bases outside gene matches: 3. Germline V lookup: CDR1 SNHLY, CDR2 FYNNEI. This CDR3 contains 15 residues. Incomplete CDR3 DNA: TGTGCCAGCAATGGACTAGCGGTGAACACCGGGGAG. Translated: CASNGLAVNTGE. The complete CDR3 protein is CASNGLAVNTGELFF.

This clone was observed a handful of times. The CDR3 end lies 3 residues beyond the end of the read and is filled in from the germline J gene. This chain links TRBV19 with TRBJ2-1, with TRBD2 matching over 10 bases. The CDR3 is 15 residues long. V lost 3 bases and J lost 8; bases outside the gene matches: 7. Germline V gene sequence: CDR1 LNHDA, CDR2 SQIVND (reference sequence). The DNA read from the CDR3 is TGTGCCAGTAGTATCCTAGCGGGAGTAACCGATGAG. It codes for CASSILAGVTDE. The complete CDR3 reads CASSILAGVTDEQFF.

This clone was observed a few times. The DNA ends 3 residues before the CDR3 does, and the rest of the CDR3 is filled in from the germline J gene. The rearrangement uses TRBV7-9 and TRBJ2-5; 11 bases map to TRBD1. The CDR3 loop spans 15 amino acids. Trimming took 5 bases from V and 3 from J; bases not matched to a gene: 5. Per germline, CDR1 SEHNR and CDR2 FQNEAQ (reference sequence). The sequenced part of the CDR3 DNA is TGTGCCAGCAGCAGGGGACAGGGGGAGGAAGAGACC. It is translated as CASSRGQGEEET. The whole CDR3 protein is CASSRGQGEEETQYF. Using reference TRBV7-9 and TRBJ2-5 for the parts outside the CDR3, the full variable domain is DTGVSQNPRHKITKRGQNVTFRCDPISEHNRLYWYRQTLGQGPEFLTYFQNEAQLEKSRLLSDRFSAERPKGSFSTLEIQRTEQGDSAMYLCASSRGQGEEETQYFGPGTRLLVL.

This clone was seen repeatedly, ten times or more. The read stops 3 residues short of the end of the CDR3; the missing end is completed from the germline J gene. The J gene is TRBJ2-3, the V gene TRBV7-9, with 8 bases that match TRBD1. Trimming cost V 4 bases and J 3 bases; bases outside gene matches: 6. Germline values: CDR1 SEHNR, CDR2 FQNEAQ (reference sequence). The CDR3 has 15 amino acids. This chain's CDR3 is CASSSQGARTDTQYF. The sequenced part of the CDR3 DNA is TGTGCCAGCAGCTCCCAGGGGGCACGGACAGATACG.

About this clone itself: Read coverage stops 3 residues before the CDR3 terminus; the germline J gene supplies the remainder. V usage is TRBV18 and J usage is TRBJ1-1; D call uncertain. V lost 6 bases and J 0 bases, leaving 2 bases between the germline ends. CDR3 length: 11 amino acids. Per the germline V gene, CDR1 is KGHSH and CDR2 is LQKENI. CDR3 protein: CASSVNTEAFF. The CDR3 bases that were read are TGTGCCAGCTCCGTGAACACTGAA.

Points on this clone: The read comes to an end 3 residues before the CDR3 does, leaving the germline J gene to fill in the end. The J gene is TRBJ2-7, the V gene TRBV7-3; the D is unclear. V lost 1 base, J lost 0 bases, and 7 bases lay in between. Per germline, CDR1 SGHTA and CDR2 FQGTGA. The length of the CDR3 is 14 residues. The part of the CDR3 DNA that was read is TGTGCCAGCAGCTTAAACACAGCCTCCTACGAG. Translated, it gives CASSLNTASYE. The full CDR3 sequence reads CASSLNTASYEQYF.

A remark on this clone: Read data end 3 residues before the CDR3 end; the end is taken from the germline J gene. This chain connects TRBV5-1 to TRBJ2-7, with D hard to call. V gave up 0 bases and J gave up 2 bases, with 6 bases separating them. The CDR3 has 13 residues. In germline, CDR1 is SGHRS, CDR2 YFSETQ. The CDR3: CASSLARAYEQYF. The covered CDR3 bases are TGCGCCAGCAGCTTGGCCCGGGCCTACGAG.

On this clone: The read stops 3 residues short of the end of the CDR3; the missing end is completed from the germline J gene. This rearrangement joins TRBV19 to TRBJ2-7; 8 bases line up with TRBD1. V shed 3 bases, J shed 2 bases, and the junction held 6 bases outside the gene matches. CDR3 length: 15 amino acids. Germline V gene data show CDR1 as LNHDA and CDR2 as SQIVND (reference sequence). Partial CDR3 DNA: TGTGCCAGTAGTATGGCGCAGGGGGCCACCTACGAG. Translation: CASSMAQGATYE. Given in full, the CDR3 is CASSMAQGATYEQYF.

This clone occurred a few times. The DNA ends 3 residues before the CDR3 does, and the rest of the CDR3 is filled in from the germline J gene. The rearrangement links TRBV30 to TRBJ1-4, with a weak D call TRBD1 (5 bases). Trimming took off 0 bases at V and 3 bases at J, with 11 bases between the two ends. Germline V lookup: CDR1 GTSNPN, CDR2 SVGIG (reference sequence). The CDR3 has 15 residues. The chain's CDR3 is CAWSVSGLPNEKLFF. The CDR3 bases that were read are TGTGCCTGGAGTGTCTCAGGGCTACCTAATGAAAAA.

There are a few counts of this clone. This CDR3 reads CASSPRGASDTQYF. The CDR3 bases that were read are TGTGCCAGCTCACCCCGAGGGGCATCCGATACG. This chain uses TRBV18 with TRBJ2-3; D tentatively fits TRBD1 or TRBD2 (5 bases each). The read halts 3 residues ahead of the CDR3 end, with the missing end drawn from the germline J gene. Germline assignment: CDR1 KGHSH and CDR2 LQKENI. The CDR3 is made up of 14 amino acids. V gave up 3 bases and J gave up 6 bases, with 13 bases separating them.

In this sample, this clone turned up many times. CDR3 DNA, as far as it was read: TGCGCCAGCAGCTATTTAGCGGAGTCCTACGAG. Protein sequence: CASSYLAESYE. The complete CDR3 reads CASSYLAESYEQYF. V is TRBV5-1 and J is TRBJ2-7, with a weak D call TRBD2 (6 bases). The CDR3 end lies 3 residues beyond the end of the read and is filled in from the germline J gene. With 3 bases removed from V and 1 base from J, the gap between germline ends came to 11 bases. The CDR3 extends over 14 amino acids. Germline-derived CDR1 and CDR2 are SGHRS and YFSETQ.

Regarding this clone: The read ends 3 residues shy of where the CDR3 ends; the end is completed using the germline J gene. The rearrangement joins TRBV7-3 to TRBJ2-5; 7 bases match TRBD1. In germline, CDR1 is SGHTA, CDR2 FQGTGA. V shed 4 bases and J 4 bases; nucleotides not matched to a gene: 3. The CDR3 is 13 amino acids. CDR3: CASSSTGRETQYF. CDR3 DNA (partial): TGTGCCAGCAGCTCGACAGGGAGAGAGACC. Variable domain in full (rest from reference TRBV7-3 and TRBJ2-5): GAGVSQTPSNKVTEKGKYVELRCDPISGHTALYWYRQSLGQGPEFLIYFQGTGAADDSGLPNDRFFAVRPEGSVSTLKIQRTERGDSAVYLCASSSTGRETQYFGPGTRLLVL.

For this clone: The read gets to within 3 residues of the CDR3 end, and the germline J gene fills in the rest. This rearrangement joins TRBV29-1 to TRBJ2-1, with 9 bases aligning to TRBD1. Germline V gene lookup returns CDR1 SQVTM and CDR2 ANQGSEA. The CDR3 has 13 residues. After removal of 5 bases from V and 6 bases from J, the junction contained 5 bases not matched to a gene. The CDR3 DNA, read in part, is TGCAGCGTTAGCACAGGGGGCCTCAATGAG. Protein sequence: CSVSTGGLNE. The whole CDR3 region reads CSVSTGGLNEQFF.

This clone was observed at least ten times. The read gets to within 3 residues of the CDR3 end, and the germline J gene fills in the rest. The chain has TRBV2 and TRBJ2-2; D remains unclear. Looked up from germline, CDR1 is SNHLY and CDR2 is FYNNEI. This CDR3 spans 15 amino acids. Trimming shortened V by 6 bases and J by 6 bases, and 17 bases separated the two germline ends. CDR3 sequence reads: CASRPPLGSSGELFF. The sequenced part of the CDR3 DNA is TGTGCCAGCAGGCCCCCGCTCGGGTCTTCCGGGGAG.

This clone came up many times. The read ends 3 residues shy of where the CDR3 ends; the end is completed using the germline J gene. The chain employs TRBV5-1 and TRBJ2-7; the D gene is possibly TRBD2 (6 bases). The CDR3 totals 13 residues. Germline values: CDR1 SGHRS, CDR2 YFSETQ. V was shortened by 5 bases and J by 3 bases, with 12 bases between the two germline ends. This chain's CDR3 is CASSFLGGYEQYF. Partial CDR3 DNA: TGCGCCAGCAGTTTTCTGGGGGGCTACGAG.

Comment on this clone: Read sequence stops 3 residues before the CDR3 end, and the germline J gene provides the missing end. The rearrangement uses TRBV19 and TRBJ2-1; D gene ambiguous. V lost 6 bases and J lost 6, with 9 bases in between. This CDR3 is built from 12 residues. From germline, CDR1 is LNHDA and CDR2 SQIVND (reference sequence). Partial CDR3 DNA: TGTGCCAGTAGAGGGTCTCCCAATGAG. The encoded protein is CASRGSPNE. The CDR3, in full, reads CASRGSPNEQFF.

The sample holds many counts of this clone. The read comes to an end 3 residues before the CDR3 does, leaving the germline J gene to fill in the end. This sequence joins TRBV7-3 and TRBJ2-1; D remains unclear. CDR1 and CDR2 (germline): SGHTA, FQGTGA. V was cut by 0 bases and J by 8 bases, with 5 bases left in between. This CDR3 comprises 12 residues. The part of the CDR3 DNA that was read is TGTGCCAGCAGCTTAACGGGCCATGAG. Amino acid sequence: CASSLTGHE. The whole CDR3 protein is CASSLTGHEQFF.

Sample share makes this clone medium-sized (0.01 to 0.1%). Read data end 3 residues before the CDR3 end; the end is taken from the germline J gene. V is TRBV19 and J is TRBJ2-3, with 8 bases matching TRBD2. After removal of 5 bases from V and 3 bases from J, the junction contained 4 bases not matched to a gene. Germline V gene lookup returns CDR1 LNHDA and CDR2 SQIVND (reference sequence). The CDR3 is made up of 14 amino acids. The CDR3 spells CASSYRGGTDTQYF. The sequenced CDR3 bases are TGTGCCAGTAGTTACCGGGGGGGTACAGATACG.

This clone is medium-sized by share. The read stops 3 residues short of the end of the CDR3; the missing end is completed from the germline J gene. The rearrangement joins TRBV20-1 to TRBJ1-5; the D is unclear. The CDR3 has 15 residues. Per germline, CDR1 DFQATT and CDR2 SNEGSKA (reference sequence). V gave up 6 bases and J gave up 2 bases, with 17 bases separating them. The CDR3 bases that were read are TGCAGTGCCGGACCACGGGGTAGGGGCAATCAGCCC. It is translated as CSAGPRGRGNQP. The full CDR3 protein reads CSAGPRGRGNQPQHF.

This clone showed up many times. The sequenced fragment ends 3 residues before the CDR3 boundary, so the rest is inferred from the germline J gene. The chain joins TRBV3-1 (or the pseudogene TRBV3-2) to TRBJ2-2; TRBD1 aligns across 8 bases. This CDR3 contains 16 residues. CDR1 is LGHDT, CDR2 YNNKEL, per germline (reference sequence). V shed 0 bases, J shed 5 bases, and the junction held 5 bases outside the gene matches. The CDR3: CASSQERTGRTGELFF. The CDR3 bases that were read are TGTGCCAGCAGCCAAGAGCGGACAGGGAGGACCGGGGAG.

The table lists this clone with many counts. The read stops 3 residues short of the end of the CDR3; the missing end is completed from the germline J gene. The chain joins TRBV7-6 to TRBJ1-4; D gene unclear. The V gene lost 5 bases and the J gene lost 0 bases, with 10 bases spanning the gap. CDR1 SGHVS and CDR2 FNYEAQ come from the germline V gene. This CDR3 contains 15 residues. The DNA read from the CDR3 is TGTGCCAGCAGCCCGGCGGGTGCAACTAATGAAAAA. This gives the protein CASSPAGATNEK. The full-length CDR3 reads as CASSPAGATNEKLFF.

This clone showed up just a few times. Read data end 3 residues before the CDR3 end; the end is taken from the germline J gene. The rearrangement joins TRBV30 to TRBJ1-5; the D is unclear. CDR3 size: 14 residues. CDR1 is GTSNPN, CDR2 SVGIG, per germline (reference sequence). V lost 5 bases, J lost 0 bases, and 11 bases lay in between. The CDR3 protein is CAWAGQASNQPQHF. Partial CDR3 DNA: TGTGCCTGGGCAGGCCAGGCTAGCAATCAGCCC.

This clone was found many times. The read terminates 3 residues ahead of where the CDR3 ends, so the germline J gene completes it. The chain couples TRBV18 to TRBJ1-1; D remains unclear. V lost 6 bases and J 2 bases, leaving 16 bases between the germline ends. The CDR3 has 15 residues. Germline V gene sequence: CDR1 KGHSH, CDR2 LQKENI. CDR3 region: CASSLLNSKNTEAFF. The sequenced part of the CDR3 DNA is TGTGCCAGCTCCCTACTTAACAGTAAAAACACTGAA.

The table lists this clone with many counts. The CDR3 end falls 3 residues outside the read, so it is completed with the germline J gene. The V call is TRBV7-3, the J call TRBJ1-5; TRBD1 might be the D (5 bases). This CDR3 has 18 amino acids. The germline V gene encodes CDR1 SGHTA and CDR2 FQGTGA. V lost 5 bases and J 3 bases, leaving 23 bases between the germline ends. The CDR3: CASSPNNLGGWNNQPQHF. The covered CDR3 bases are TGTGCCAGCAGCCCCAACAATCTTGGGGGGTGGAACAATCAGCCC.

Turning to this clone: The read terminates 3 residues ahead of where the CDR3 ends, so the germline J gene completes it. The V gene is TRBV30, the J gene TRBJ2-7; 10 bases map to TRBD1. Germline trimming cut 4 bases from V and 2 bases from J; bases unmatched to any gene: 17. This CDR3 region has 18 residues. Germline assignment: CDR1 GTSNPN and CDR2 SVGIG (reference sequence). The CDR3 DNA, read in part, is TGTGCCTGGACCCCGTCGTGGGGGACAGGGGCGGACGCCTACGAG. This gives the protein CAWTPSWGTGADAYE. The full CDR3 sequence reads CAWTPSWGTGADAYEQYF.

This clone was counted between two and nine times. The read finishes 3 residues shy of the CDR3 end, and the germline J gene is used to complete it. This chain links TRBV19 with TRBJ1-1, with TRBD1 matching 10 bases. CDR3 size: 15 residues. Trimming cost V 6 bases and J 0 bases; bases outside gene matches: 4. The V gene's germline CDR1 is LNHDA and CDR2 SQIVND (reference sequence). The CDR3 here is CASRLGQGMNTEAFF. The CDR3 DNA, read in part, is TGTGCCAGTAGGCTGGGACAGGGGATGAACACTGAA.

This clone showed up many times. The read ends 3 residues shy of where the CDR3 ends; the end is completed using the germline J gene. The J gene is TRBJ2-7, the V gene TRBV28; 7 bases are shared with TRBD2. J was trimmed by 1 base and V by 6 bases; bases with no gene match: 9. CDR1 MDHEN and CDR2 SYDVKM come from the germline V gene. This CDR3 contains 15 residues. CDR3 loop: CASSILAGSSYEQYF. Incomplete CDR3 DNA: TGTGCCAGCAGCATATTAGCGGGTTCATCCTACGAG.

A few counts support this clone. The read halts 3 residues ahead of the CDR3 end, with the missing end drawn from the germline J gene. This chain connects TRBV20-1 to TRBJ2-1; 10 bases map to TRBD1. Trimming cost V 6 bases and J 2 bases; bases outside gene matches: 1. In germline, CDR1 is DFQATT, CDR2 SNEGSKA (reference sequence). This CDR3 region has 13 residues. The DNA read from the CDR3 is TGCAGTGCCGGGACAGGGGCCTACAATGAG. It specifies CSAGTGAYNE. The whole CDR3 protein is CSAGTGAYNEQFF.